The 10 T cell receptor beta chains given below trace back to one sample, sequenced in a study of radiotherapy plus CTLA-4 blockade in lung cancer. The method was immunoSEQ multiplex PCR; TCRdb's version includes in-frame clones alone and lacks a portion of them. The table includes about 43,000 clones, approximately 67% detected once. The sequences come from peripheral blood, collected from a patient treated with radiotherapy plus ipilimumab. These receptors all stem from a human donor with non-small cell lung cancer who had a partial response to radiotherapy plus ipilimumab.

The chain is built from TRBV7-2 and TRBJ2-3, with 8 nucleotides matching TRBD2. V dropped 3 bases and J dropped 4; count of bases not matched to a gene: 6. This CDR3 comprises 15 residues. Germline CDR1 SGHTA, CDR2 FQGNSA. CDR3 sequence (DNA): TGTGCCAGCAGCTTTCGTAGCGGGGTGGCAGATACGCAGTATTTT. Amino acid sequence: CASSFRSGVADTQYF.

The chain combines TRBV4-3 with TRBJ1-1; D is uncertain. CDR1 is LGHNA and CDR2 is YSLEER in the germline V gene. The CDR3 is 13 residues long. The V gene lost 6 bases and the J gene lost 1 base, with 9 bases spanning the gap. DNA for the CDR3: TGCGCCAGCAGGCTCACAGAGAACACTGAAGCTTTCTTT. Its translation is CASRLTENTEAFF.

The chain uses TRBV5-1 and TRBJ2-1; 10 bases are shared with TRBD2. After removal of 5 bases from V and 0 bases from J, the junction contained 8 bases not matched to a gene. The germline CDR1 and CDR2 sequences are SGHRS and YFSETQ. The CDR3 length is 17 residues. CDR3 in amino acids: CASRAFTSGDSYNEQFF. As DNA, the CDR3 is TGCGCCAGCAGGGCCTTTACTAGCGGGGACTCCTACAATGAGCAGTTCTTC. The full variable domain, rest sourced from reference TRBV5-1 and TRBJ2-1, is KAGVTQTPRYLIKTRGQQVTLSCSPISGHRSVSWYQQTPGQGLQFLFEYFSETQRNKGNFPGRFSGRQFSNSRSEMNVSTLELGDSALYLCASRAFTSGDSYNEQFFGPGTRLTVL.

This clone was observed a handful of times. The V call is TRBV5-6, the J call TRBJ1-2; 7 bases are shared with TRBD1. J gave up 5 bases and V 0 bases, and 7 bases lay outside the gene matches. CDR3 size: 15 residues. Germline loops: CDR1 SGHDT, CDR2 YYEEEE. The CDR3, as DNA: TGTGCCAGCAGCTTGGGGCCGGGGACAGAGTATGGCTACACCTTC. Translated: CASSLGPGTEYGYTF. The whole variable domain, remainder taken from reference TRBV5-6 and TRBJ1-2, is DAGVTQSPTHLIKTRGQQVTLRCSPKSGHDTVSWYQQALGQGPQFIFQYYEEEERQRGNFPDRFSGHQFPNYSSELNVNALLLGDSALYLCASSLGPGTEYGYTFGSGTRLTVV.

The chain combines TRBV2 with TRBJ1-5; the D gene is possibly TRBD1 (5 bases). V was pared by 7 bases and J by 7 bases, with 20 bases between. Germline V lookup: CDR1 SNHLY, CDR2 FYNNEI. This CDR3 is built from 15 residues. The CDR3 reads CASTGAGGGDQPQHF. DNA of the CDR3: TGTGCCAGCACCGGCGCCGGGGGGGGAGACCAGCCCCAGCATTTT.

The chain joins TRBV5-4 to TRBJ2-2; 8 positions agree with TRBD1. This CDR3 has 15 residues. Trimming took 4 bases from V and 5 from J; bases not matched to a gene: 7. From germline, CDR1 is SGHNT and CDR2 YYREEE (reference sequence). The CDR3: CASSTRQGRTGELFF. Here the CDR3 DNA reads TGTGCCAGCAGCACCCGACAGGGGAGAACCGGGGAGCTGTTTTTT.

This clone has a single count. J is TRBJ2-7 and V is TRBV7-8, with 13 nucleotides matching TRBD2. The CDR3 is 16 amino acids. The trim removed 5 bases at V and 2 bases at J, leaving 6 bases unmatched. CDR1 and CDR2 from the germline V gene are SGHVS and FQNEAQ. The DNA for the CDR3 is TGTGCCAGCAGCCATGGGACTAGCGGGACTACCTACGAGCAGTACTTC. This translates into CASSHGTSGTTYEQYF.

This clone was detected a few times. This chain links TRBV2 with TRBJ1-3, with 7 bases lining up with TRBD1. This CDR3 comprises 15 residues. Germline trimming cut 2 bases from V and 1 base from J; bases unmatched to any gene: 2. Germline CDR1 and CDR2: SNHLY and FYNNEI. The CDR3 sequence: CASSEQTGSGNTIYF. CDR3 in DNA: TGTGCCAGCAGTGAACAGACAGGGTCTGGAAACACCATATATTTT. Using reference TRBV2 and TRBJ1-3 for the parts outside the CDR3, the full variable domain is EPEVTQTPSHQVTQMGQEVILRCVPISNHLYFYWYRQILGQKVEFLVSFYNNEISEKSEIFDDQFSVERPDGSNFTLKIRSTKLEDSAMYFCASSEQTGSGNTIYFGEGSWLTVV.

V and J are TRBV5-4 and TRBJ2-3, with 9 bases fitting TRBD2. J lost 7 bases, V lost 4 bases, and 10 bases had no gene match. Germline assignment: CDR1 SGHNT and CDR2 YYREEE (reference sequence). The CDR3 consists of 15 residues. The CDR3 bases are TGTGCCAGCAGCCTAGCGGGGTCTCCACCGAATACGCAGTATTTT. The encoded protein is CASSLAGSPPNTQYF. The entire variable domain, with the rest obtained from reference TRBV5-4 and TRBJ2-3, is as follows: ETGVTQSPTHLIKTRGQQVTLRCSSQSGHNTVSWYQQALGQGPQFIFQYYREEENGRGNFPPRFSGLQFPNYSSELNVNALELDDSALYLCASSLAGSPPNTQYFGPGTRLTVL.

V usage is TRBV27 and J usage is TRBJ2-2, with unresolved D. The CDR3 covers 12 residues. CDR1 and CDR2 (germline): MNHEY, SMNVEV (reference sequence). Trimming removed 5 bases from V and 4 bases from J, with 5 bases in between. Written as DNA, the CDR3 is TGTGCCAGCAGTCCTCTCACCGGGGAGCTGTTTTTT. Translation gives CASSPLTGELFF.